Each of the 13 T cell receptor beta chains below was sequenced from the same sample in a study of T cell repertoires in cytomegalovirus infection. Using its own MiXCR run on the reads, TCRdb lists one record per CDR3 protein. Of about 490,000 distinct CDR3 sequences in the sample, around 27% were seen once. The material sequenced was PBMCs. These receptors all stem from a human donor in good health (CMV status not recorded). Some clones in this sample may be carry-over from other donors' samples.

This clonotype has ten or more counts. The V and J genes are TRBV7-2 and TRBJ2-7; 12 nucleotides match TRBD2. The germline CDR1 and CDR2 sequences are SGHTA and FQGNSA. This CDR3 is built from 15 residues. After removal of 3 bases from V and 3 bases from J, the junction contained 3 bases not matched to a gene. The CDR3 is CASSFGLAGYYEQYF. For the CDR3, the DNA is TGTGCCAGCAGCTTCGGACTAGCGGGGTACTACGAGCAGTACTTC. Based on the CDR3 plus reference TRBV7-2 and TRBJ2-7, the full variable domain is GAGVSQSPSNKVTEKGKDVELRCDPISGHTALYWYRQSLGQGLEFLIYFQGNSAPDKSGLPSDRFSAERTGGSVSTLTIQRTQQEDSAVYLCASSFGLAGYYEQYFGPGTRLTVT.

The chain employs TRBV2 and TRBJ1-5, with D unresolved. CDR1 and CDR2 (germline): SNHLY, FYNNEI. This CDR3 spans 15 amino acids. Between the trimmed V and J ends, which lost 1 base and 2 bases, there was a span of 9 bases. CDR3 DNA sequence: TGTGCCAGCAGTGAAGATGGTCAGGGCAATCAGCCCCAGCATTTT. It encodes CASSEDGQGNQPQHF.

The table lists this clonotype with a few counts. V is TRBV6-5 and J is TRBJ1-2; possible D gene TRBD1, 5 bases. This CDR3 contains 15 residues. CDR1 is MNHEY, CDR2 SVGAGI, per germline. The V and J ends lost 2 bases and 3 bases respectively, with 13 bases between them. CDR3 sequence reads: CASSYTRDGYYGYTF. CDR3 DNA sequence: TGTGCCAGCAGTTACACCCGGGACGGATACTATGGCTACACCTTC.

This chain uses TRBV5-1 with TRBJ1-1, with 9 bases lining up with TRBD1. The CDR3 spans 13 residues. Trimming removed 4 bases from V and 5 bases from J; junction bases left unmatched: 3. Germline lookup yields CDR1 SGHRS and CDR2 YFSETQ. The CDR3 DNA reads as TGCGCCAGCAGCATGGACAGGGGTACTGAAGCTTTCTTT. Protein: CASSMDRGTEAFF.

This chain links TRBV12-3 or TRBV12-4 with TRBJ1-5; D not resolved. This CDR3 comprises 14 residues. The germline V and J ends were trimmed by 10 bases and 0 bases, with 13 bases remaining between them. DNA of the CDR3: TGTGCCACTAGCTGGGCAGATAGCAATCAGCCCCAGCATTTT. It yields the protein CATSWADSNQPQHF.

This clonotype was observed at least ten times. The CDR3 DNA reads as TGTGCCAGCAGGTCGACTAGTCGCGGGGAGCTGTTTTTT. Translation gives CASRSTSRGELFF. The rearrangement uses TRBV7-2 and TRBJ2-2, with D possibly being TRBD2 (6 bases). In germline, CDR1 is SGHTA, CDR2 FQGNSA. The length of the CDR3 is 13 residues. V lost 6 bases and J lost 7, with 12 bases in between.

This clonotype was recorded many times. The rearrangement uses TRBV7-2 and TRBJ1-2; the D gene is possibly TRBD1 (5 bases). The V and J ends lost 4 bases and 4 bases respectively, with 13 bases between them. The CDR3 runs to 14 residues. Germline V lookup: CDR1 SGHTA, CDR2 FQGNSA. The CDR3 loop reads CASSSRQRSYGYTF. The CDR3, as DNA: TGTGCCAGCAGCTCCAGACAGCGGAGCTATGGCTACACCTTC.

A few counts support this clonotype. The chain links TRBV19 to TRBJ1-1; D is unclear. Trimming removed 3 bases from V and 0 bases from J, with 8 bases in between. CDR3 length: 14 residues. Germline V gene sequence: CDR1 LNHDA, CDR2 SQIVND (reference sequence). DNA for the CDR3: TGTGCCAGTAGTATTTCAGCGTTGAACACTGAAGCTTTCTTT. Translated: CASSISALNTEAFF.

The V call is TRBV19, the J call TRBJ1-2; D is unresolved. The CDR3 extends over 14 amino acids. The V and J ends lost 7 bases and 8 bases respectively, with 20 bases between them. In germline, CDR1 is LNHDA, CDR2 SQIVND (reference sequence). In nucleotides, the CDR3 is TGTGCCAGTACTCCGGGAGGCAGTGGTATAGGCTACACCTTC. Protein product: CASTPGGSGIGYTF.

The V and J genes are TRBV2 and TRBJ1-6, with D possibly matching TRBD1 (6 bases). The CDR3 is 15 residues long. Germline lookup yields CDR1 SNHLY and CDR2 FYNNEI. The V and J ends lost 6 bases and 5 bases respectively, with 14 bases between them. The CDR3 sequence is CASRPGQTHNSPLHF. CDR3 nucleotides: TGTGCCAGCAGACCTGGACAGACTCATAATTCACCCCTCCACTTT. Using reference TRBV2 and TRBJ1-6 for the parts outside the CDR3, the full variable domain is EPEVTQTPSHQVTQMGQEVILRCVPISNHLYFYWYRQILGQKVEFLVSFYNNEISEKSEIFDDQFSVERPDGSNFTLKIRSTKLEDSAMYFCASRPGQTHNSPLHFGNGTRLTVT.

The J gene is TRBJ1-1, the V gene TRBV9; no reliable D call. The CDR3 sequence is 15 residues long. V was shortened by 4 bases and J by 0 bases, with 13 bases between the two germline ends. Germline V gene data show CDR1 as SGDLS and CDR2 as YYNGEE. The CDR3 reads CASSRRTGMNTEAFF. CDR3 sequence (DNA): TGTGCCAGCAGCCGACGGACGGGGATGAACACTGAAGCTTTCTTT.

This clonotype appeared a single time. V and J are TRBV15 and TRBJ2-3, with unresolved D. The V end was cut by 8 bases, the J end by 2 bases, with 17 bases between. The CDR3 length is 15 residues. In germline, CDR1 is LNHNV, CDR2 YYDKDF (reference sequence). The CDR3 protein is CATCEYGRTTDTQYF. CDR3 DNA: TGTGCCACCTGTGAATACGGACGGACCACAGATACGCAGTATTTT.

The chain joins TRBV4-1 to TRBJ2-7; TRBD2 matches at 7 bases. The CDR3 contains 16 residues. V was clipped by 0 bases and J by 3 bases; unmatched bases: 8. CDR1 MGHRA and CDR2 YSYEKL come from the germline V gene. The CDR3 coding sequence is TGCGCCAGCAGCCAAGAATCGGGGGGAGGGCTCTACGAGCAGTACTTC. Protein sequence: CASSQESGGGLYEQYF.